These 4 T cell receptor beta chains originate from one sample sequenced in a study of cytomegalovirus exposure and HLA in healthy donors. The study ran its PCR with 60 Vbeta and 13 Jbeta primers. Clones were read by immunoSEQ multiplex PCR, and TCRdb kept only the in-frame ones, dropping some. The repertoire holds about 140,000 clones, with around 75% as singletons. The sequencing sample was made of PBMCs. These receptors came from a female donor in good health and CMV-seronegative.

Points on this clone: Sequence at one end of the junction differs from germline and may be a read error. The chain couples TRBV2 to TRBJ2-7; possible D gene TRBD1, 5 bases. The CDR3 has 8 amino acids. Germline V gene data show CDR1 as SNHLY and CDR2 as FYNNEI. CDR3 amino acids: CASSSGNF. CDR3 nucleotides: TGTGCCAGCAGTTCAGGGAACTTC. Full variable domain (rest looked up from reference TRBV2 and TRBJ2-7): EPEVTQTPSHQVTQMGQEVILRCVPISNHLYFYWYRQILGQKVEFLVSFYNNEISEKSEIFDDQFSVERPDGSNFTLKIRSTKLEDSAMYFCASSSGNFGPGTRLTVT.

V is TRBV7-2 and J is TRBJ2-2, with 9 bases matching TRBD1. This CDR3 has 17 residues. Germline loops: CDR1 SGHTA, CDR2 FQGNSA. Trimming at V came to 3 bases and at J to 2 bases, leaving 7 bases not matched to a gene. This chain's CDR3 is CASSFAGTGYNTGELFF. CDR3 DNA sequence: TGTGCCAGCAGCTTTGCCGGGACAGGGTATAACACCGGGGAGCTGTTTTTT.

This clone was detected a few times. The chain couples TRBV19 to TRBJ2-7; 7 bases agree with TRBD2. The CDR3 is made up of 13 amino acids. Trimming removed 6 bases from V and 0 bases from J; junction bases left unmatched: 2. Per the germline V gene, CDR1 is LNHDA and CDR2 is SQIVND (reference sequence). Here the CDR3 DNA reads TGTGCCAGTAGCCGGGACTACTCCTACGAGCAGTACTTC. Its translation is CASSRDYSYEQYF. The full variable domain, rest sourced from reference TRBV19 and TRBJ2-7, is DGGITQSPKYLFRKEGQNVTLSCEQNLNHDAMYWYRQDPGQGLRLIYYSQIVNDFQKGDIAEGYSVSREKKESFPLTVTSAQKNPTAFYLCASSRDYSYEQYFGPGTRLTVT.

The chain combines TRBV25-1 with TRBJ2-7; D ambiguous. Trimming shortened V by 8 bases and J by 7 bases, and 9 bases separated the two germline ends. CDR3 length: 10 residues. The germline CDR1 and CDR2 sequences are MGHDK and SYGVNS. CDR3 DNA: TGTGCCAGCTCGAGTTGGGAGCAGTACTTC. It encodes CASSSWEQYF.